Listed below are T cell receptor beta chains from one sample, sequenced in a study of T cell responses to AZD1222 COVID-19 vaccine. The table came from immunoSEQ multiplex PCR; TCRdb's copy has only in-frame clones and leaves some out. The sample includes some 190,000 clones, around 87% of them seen just once. The sample consisted of peripheral blood, taken on day 0 of AZD1222 vaccination. The receptors shown here come from an adult in good health. CDR3s include the opening cysteine and the closing phenylalanine or tryptophan. The order of the fields is V gene, clone size, D gene, J gene, CDR3 protein, CDR3 DNA. The D gene is left open where the match is weak. Not every row has a clone size; where given, it reads once, few, many or a size class.

V gene: TRBV20-1; clone size: few; D gene: TRBD2; J gene: TRBJ2-5; CDR3 protein: CSASGGGLEGETQYF; CDR3 DNA: TGCAGTGCTAGTGGCGGGGGGCTTGAAGGAGAGACCCAGTACTTC
V gene: TRBV7-9; clone size: NA; D gene: NA; J gene: TRBJ1-1; CDR3 protein: CASSLAGEGTEAFF; CDR3 DNA: TGTGCCAGCAGCTTGGCAGGGGAGGGCACTGAAGCTTTCTTT
V gene: TRBV3-1/TRBV3-2; clone size: NA; D gene: NA; J gene: TRBJ1-2; CDR3 protein: CASSQDMTPYGYTF; CDR3 DNA: TGTGCCAGCAGCCAAGATATGACACCCTATGGCTACACCTTC
V gene: TRBV7-2; clone size: NA; D gene: NA; J gene: TRBJ1-2; CDR3 protein: CASSFRSPGDGYTF; CDR3 DNA: TGTGCCAGCAGCTTTAGGAGTCCGGGAGATGGCTACACCTTC
V gene: TRBV6-5; clone size: NA; D gene: NA; J gene: TRBJ2-2; CDR3 protein: CASSYQGGELFF; CDR3 DNA: TGTGCCAGCAGTTACCAGGGCGGGGAGCTGTTTTTT
V gene: TRBV5-4; clone size: few; D gene: NA; J gene: TRBJ2-2; CDR3 protein: CASSLFTGELFF; CDR3 DNA: TGTGCCAGCAGCTTATTCACCGGGGAGCTGTTTTTT
V gene: TRBV6-5; clone size: NA; D gene: TRBD1; J gene: TRBJ1-6; CDR3 protein: CASSPRDRENSPLHF; CDR3 DNA: TGTGCCAGCAGTCCACGGGACAGGGAAAATTCACCCCTCCACTTT
V gene: TRBV18; clone size: NA; D gene: NA; J gene: TRBJ2-1; CDR3 protein: CASSPRDSSYNEQFF; CDR3 DNA: TGTGCCAGCTCACCCCGGGACTCCTCCTACAATGAGCAGTTCTTC
V gene: TRBV18; clone size: NA; D gene: NA; J gene: TRBJ2-1; CDR3 protein: CASSPFLDGDNEQFF; CDR3 DNA: TGTGCCAGCTCACCTTTCCTAGACGGGGACAATGAGCAGTTCTTC
V gene: TRBV9; clone size: NA; D gene: NA; J gene: TRBJ2-5; CDR3 protein: CASSVGSRMETQYF; CDR3 DNA: TGTGCCAGCAGCGTAGGGTCGAGAATGGAGACCCAGTACTTC
V gene: TRBV28; clone size: NA; D gene: NA; J gene: TRBJ1-2; CDR3 protein: CASSLLAIQQPIYGYTF; CDR3 DNA: TGTGCCAGCAGTTTGCTGGCTATACAGCAACCCATCTATGGCTACACCTTC
V gene: TRBV27; clone size: once; D gene: NA; J gene: TRBJ2-1; CDR3 protein: CASSLGAVANEQFF; CDR3 DNA: TGTGCCAGCAGTTTAGGGGCAGTCGCGAATGAGCAGTTCTTC
V gene: TRBV19; clone size: NA; D gene: NA; J gene: TRBJ2-3; CDR3 protein: CASRASATDTQYF; CDR3 DNA: TGTGCCAGTAGGGCTAGCGCGACAGATACGCAGTATTTT
V gene: TRBV7-9; clone size: NA; D gene: TRBD1; J gene: TRBJ1-2; CDR3 protein: CASSPTGGEKDGYTF; CDR3 DNA: TGTGCCAGCAGTCCTACAGGGGGCGAAAAGGATGGCTACACCTTC
V gene: TRBV7-9; clone size: NA; D gene: NA; J gene: TRBJ1-1; CDR3 protein: CASSSRPYTEAFF; CDR3 DNA: TGTGCCAGCAGCTCCCGACCGTACACTGAAGCTTTCTTT
V gene: TRBV12-3/TRBV12-4; clone size: NA; D gene: NA; J gene: TRBJ2-2; CDR3 protein: CASSFDGTGELFF; CDR3 DNA: TGTGCCAGCAGTTTTGACGGCACCGGGGAGCTGTTTTTT
V gene: TRBV2; clone size: NA; D gene: TRBD1; J gene: TRBJ1-1; CDR3 protein: CASSSGGTEAFF; CDR3 DNA: TGTGCCAGCAGTTCAGGGGGCACTGAAGCTTTCTTT
V gene: TRBV10-3; clone size: NA; D gene: TRBD1; J gene: TRBJ2-5; CDR3 protein: CATGTGGEGETQYF; CDR3 DNA: TGTGCGACTGGGACAGGGGGCGAAGGAGAGACCCAGTACTTC
V gene: TRBV18; clone size: few; D gene: NA; J gene: TRBJ2-7; CDR3 protein: CASSPRSDAYEQYF; CDR3 DNA: TGTGCCAGCTCACCAAGGTCCGATGCCTACGAGCAGTACTTC
V gene: TRBV19; clone size: NA; D gene: NA; J gene: TRBJ2-1; CDR3 protein: CASSIKGNNEQFF; CDR3 DNA: TGTGCCAGTAGTATAAAAGGTAACAATGAGCAGTTCTTC
V gene: TRBV27; clone size: NA; D gene: TRBD1; J gene: TRBJ2-7; CDR3 protein: CASSLGGTGVEQYF; CDR3 DNA: TGTGCCAGCAGCCTTGGGGGGACAGGGGTCGAGCAGTACTTC
V gene: TRBV10-3; clone size: NA; D gene: TRBD1; J gene: TRBJ1-5; CDR3 protein: CAISEGQGEDQPQHF; CDR3 DNA: TGTGCCATCAGTGAGGGACAGGGCGAGGATCAGCCCCAGCATTTT
V gene: TRBV18; clone size: once; D gene: TRBD1; J gene: TRBJ1-2; CDR3 protein: CASSPAQGALGYTF; CDR3 DNA: TGTGCCAGCTCACCAGCCCAGGGGGCCCTTGGCTACACCTTC
V gene: TRBV3-1/TRBV3-2; clone size: NA; D gene: NA; J gene: TRBJ1-5; CDR3 protein: CASSQDHQPQHF; CDR3 DNA: TGTGCCAGCAGCCAAGATCATCAACCCCAGCATTTT
V gene: TRBV7-9; clone size: few; D gene: NA; J gene: TRBJ2-5; CDR3 protein: CASARQETQYF; CDR3 DNA: TGTGCCAGCGCACGCCAAGAGACCCAGTACTTC
V gene: TRBV11-2; clone size: NA; D gene: NA; J gene: TRBJ1-2; CDR3 protein: CASSSVQGQGGYTF; CDR3 DNA: TGTGCCAGCAGCTCTGTACAGGGTCAAGGTGGCTACACCTTC
V gene: TRBV5-5; clone size: NA; D gene: TRBD1; J gene: TRBJ1-5; CDR3 protein: CASSITGTGFQPQHF; CDR3 DNA: TGTGCCAGCAGCATAACCGGGACAGGGTTTCAGCCCCAGCATTTT
V gene: TRBV7-9; clone size: NA; D gene: NA; J gene: TRBJ2-2; CDR3 protein: CASSLGWLSGELFF; CDR3 DNA: TGTGCCAGCAGCTTAGGGTGGTTGTCCGGGGAGCTGTTTTTT
V gene: TRBV27; clone size: NA; D gene: NA; J gene: TRBJ2-7; CDR3 protein: CASNTVAGYEQYF; CDR3 DNA: TGTGCCAGCAACACCGTCGCGGGCTACGAGCAGTACTTC
V gene: TRBV5-1; clone size: once; D gene: NA; J gene: TRBJ2-1; CDR3 protein: CASSSTLDEQFF; CDR3 DNA: TGCGCCAGCAGCTCCACACTCGACGAGCAGTTCTTC
V gene: TRBV6-1; clone size: NA; D gene: TRBD2; J gene: TRBJ2-1; CDR3 protein: CASSEAVLAGSSYNEQFF; CDR3 DNA: TGTGCCAGCAGTGAAGCCGTCCTAGCGGGGAGCTCCTACAATGAGCAGTTCTTC
V gene: TRBV25-1; clone size: NA; D gene: NA; J gene: TRBJ2-3; CDR3 protein: CASSDLGGARPTDTQYF; CDR3 DNA: TGTGCCAGCAGTGATCTTGGGGGGGCGCGGCCCACAGATACGCAGTATTTT
V gene: TRBV27; clone size: NA; D gene: TRBD1; J gene: TRBJ2-2; CDR3 protein: CASSTRTGGNTGELFF; CDR3 DNA: TGTGCCAGCAGTACAAGGACAGGGGGAAACACCGGGGAGCTGTTTTTT
V gene: TRBV2; clone size: NA; D gene: NA; J gene: TRBJ1-2; CDR3 protein: CASSPEGGYTF; CDR3 DNA: TGTGCCAGCTCACCCGAGGGCGGCTACACCTTC
V gene: TRBV4-2; clone size: NA; D gene: NA; J gene: TRBJ2-5; CDR3 protein: CASSQDLGAGGETQYF; CDR3 DNA: TGTGCCAGCAGCCAAGATCTCGGGGCAGGGGGGGAGACCCAGTACTTC
V gene: TRBV6-2/TRBV6-3; clone size: NA; D gene: TRBD1; J gene: TRBJ1-2; CDR3 protein: CASSYAGQGKPNYGYTF; CDR3 DNA: TGTGCCAGCAGTTACGCCGGACAGGGCAAGCCTAACTATGGCTACACCTTC
V gene: TRBV7-9; clone size: NA; D gene: NA; J gene: TRBJ1-6; CDR3 protein: CASSLDSLNSPLHF; CDR3 DNA: TGTGCCAGCAGCTTAGACTCGCTAAATTCACCCCTCCACTTT
V gene: TRBV24-1; clone size: NA; D gene: NA; J gene: TRBJ2-3; CDR3 protein: CATSDLLQGDGTDTQYF; CDR3 DNA: TGTGCCACCAGTGATTTGCTTCAGGGCGATGGCACAGATACGCAGTATTTT
V gene: TRBV6-1; clone size: NA; D gene: TRBD2; J gene: TRBJ2-5; CDR3 protein: CASSERAGKVETQYF; CDR3 DNA: TGTGCCAGCAGTGAACGAGCGGGGAAAGTGGAGACCCAGTACTTC
V gene: TRBV3-1/TRBV3-2; clone size: NA; D gene: NA; J gene: TRBJ2-3; CDR3 protein: CASSQSDTQYF; CDR3 DNA: TGTGCCAGCAGCCAATCAGATACGCAGTATTTT
V gene: TRBV28; clone size: few; D gene: TRBD2; J gene: TRBJ2-1; CDR3 protein: CASSTDRLANEQFF; CDR3 DNA: TGTGCCAGCAGTACCGACAGACTAGCCAATGAGCAGTTCTTC
V gene: TRBV10-2; clone size: once; D gene: TRBD1; J gene: TRBJ1-2; CDR3 protein: CASSVRDRISPYGYTF; CDR3 DNA: TGCGCCAGCAGTGTAAGGGACAGGATATCCCCCTATGGCTACACCTTC
V gene: TRBV7-9; clone size: NA; D gene: TRBD1; J gene: TRBJ1-2; CDR3 protein: CASSLVPGQGYGYTF; CDR3 DNA: TGTGCCAGCAGCTTAGTACCGGGACAGGGGTATGGCTACACCTTC
V gene: TRBV3-1/TRBV3-2; clone size: NA; D gene: NA; J gene: TRBJ1-2; CDR3 protein: CASSQEQLRGYTF; CDR3 DNA: TGTGCCAGCAGCCAAGAACAGCTCAGGGGCTACACCTTC
V gene: TRBV5-1; clone size: NA; D gene: NA; J gene: TRBJ2-2; CDR3 protein: CASSLGFGLKTGELFF; CDR3 DNA: TGCGCCAGCAGCTTGGGTTTCGGGTTAAAGACCGGGGAGCTGTTTTTT
V gene: TRBV4-2; clone size: NA; D gene: TRBD2; J gene: TRBJ2-5; CDR3 protein: CASSQVRRGGLETQYF; CDR3 DNA: TGTGCCAGCAGCCAAGTGAGGCGGGGGGGCTTGGAGACCCAGTACTTC
V gene: TRBV29-1; clone size: NA; D gene: TRBD1; J gene: TRBJ2-3; CDR3 protein: CSVDRGTKATDTQYF; CDR3 DNA: TGCAGCGTCGACAGGGGGACGAAGGCCACAGATACGCAGTATTTT
V gene: TRBV28; clone size: once; D gene: NA; J gene: TRBJ2-7; CDR3 protein: CASSSHLGVYEQYF; CDR3 DNA: TGTGCCAGCAGTTCCCATCTTGGGGTCTACGAGCAGTACTTC
V gene: TRBV14; clone size: NA; D gene: NA; J gene: TRBJ2-3; CDR3 protein: CASSSTTMDTQYF; CDR3 DNA: TGTGCCAGCAGCTCGACGACCATGGATACGCAGTATTTT
V gene: TRBV7-3; clone size: NA; D gene: NA; J gene: TRBJ1-2; CDR3 protein: CASSLSPVVPRQNGYTF; CDR3 DNA: TGTGCCAGCAGCTTAAGCCCGGTGGTCCCCCGACAGAATGGCTACACCTTC
V gene: TRBV19; clone size: NA; D gene: NA; J gene: TRBJ2-2; CDR3 protein: CASSIDPGTGELFF; CDR3 DNA: TGTGCCAGTAGTATCGACCCTGGCACCGGGGAGCTGTTTTTT
V gene: TRBV7-9; clone size: NA; D gene: NA; J gene: TRBJ2-1; CDR3 protein: CASRQQQGPGENEQFF; CDR3 DNA: TGTGCCAGCAGACAACAACAGGGTCCCGGGGAAAATGAGCAGTTCTTC
V gene: TRBV28; clone size: NA; D gene: TRBD1; J gene: TRBJ1-5; CDR3 protein: CASSPYGTGVVQPQHF; CDR3 DNA: TGTGCCAGCAGTCCGTACGGGACAGGGGTAGTGCAGCCCCAGCATTTT
V gene: TRBV28; clone size: NA; D gene: NA; J gene: TRBJ1-3; CDR3 protein: CASKTMVSGNTIYF; CDR3 DNA: TGTGCCAGCAAGACGATGGTGTCTGGAAACACCATATATTTT
V gene: TRBV18; clone size: NA; D gene: NA; J gene: TRBJ2-2; CDR3 protein: CASSPPMKGGTGELFF; CDR3 DNA: TGTGCCAGCTCACCACCGATGAAGGGAGGAACCGGGGAGCTGTTTTTT